This T cell receptor beta chain comes out of a study of T cell responses to AZD1222 COVID-19 vaccine. Regarding the study as a whole: Spike-wide vaccine-associated CD4 TCRs dominated at 160-218 and 743-854. Nearly half of the spike-specific TCRs reportedly recognize variant regions that carry no mutations.

Concerning this clone itself: Its antigen is currently unknown.

Germline assignment: CDR1 SGHNT and CDR2 YYREEE (reference sequence). After removal of 6 bases from V and 4 bases from J, the junction contained 3 bases not matched to a gene. This CDR3 has 14 amino acids. Here immunoSEQ multiplex PCR was the method, and the copy in TCRdb shows in-frame clones only, minus some. The sample lists tens of thousands of clones, roughly 90% occurring once. The chain recombines TRBV5-4 with TRBJ2-1; 11 bases align to TRBD2. The TCR originated in an adult who received the AZD1222 COVID-19 vaccine. The source was peripheral blood, collected 28 days after the second AZD1222 dose. The CDR3 sequence is CASNSGRGYNEQFF. CDR3 coding DNA: TGTGCCAGCAATAGCGGGAGGGGGTACAATGAGCAGTTCTTC.